The clone carrying this T cell receptor (beta chain) was observed many times. What it recognizes is unknown. This record belongs to a study of neurological immune-mediated disorders. Overall study results and limits: The multiple sclerosis repertoire cluster had no clinical or MRI feature associated with it. The level of TCR clonal expansion was highest in patients with HTLV-1-associated myelopathy and lowest in multiple sclerosis, where it fell below the level seen in healthy controls.

A single record per CDR3 protein comes from TCRdb applying MiXCR to the 5' RACE reads. The sample comprises roughly 88,000 distinct CDR3 sequences, approximately 3.5% of which are singletons, and 2.9% rests with the top ten. From germline, CDR1 is SQVTM and CDR2 ANQGSEA. The ends were cut back, 4 bases at V and 2 bases at J, with 12 bases in the middle. The CDR3 covers 13 residues. Preparation of the unsorted libraries drew on 2 million PBMCs stored at -80 C. This TCR was sampled from a woman in her fifties or sixties with multiple sclerosis. Sequencing used PBMCs. The chain recombines TRBV29-1 with TRBJ2-7; D is tentatively TRBD1 or TRBD2 (5 bases each). The CDR3 DNA is TGCAGCGTTGCGGGACGGACTGCCTACGAGCAGTACTTC. This translates into CSVAGRTAYEQYF.